The 13 T cell receptor beta chains presented below share a single source sample, sequenced in a study of cytomegalovirus exposure and HLA in healthy donors. PCR involved 60 Vbeta and 13 Jbeta primers. The table came from immunoSEQ multiplex PCR; TCRdb's copy has only in-frame clones and leaves some out. The table has about 120,000 clones, about 76% seen once. The sequenced sample was PBMCs. Receptors originate from a man between 60 and 70 years old in good health and CMV-seropositive.

This chain uses TRBV15 with TRBJ1-4; D is undetermined. Trimming left V 5 bases short and J 10 bases short, with 14 bases between. The CDR3 runs to 13 residues. Germline CDR1 is LNHNV and CDR2 is YYDKDF (reference sequence). DNA for the CDR3: TGTGCCACCAGCCCCGGGAAAGCTCGAAAACTGTTTTTT. Translating gives CATSPGKARKLFF.

The V and J genes are TRBV28 and TRBJ2-7, with D possibly matching TRBD2 (6 bases). Trimming stripped 2 bases from V and 1 base from J, with 6 bases between. The CDR3 length is 13 residues. CDR1 is MDHEN and CDR2 is SYDVKM in the germline V gene. Here the CDR3 reads CASSLGLSYEQYF. As DNA, the CDR3 is TGTGCCAGCAGTTTAGGACTATCCTACGAGCAGTACTTC.

This rearrangement joins TRBV9 to TRBJ2-3; possible D gene TRBD2, 6 bases. Trimming took 3 bases from V and 4 from J, leaving 30 bases between them. Germline-derived CDR1 and CDR2 are SGDLS and YYNGEE. The CDR3 has 20 residues. In DNA form, the CDR3 reads TGTGCCAGCAGCGCGCGTAGTGGCCCCTTCGGTAGCGGCCACGCAGATACGCAGTATTTT. As protein: CASSARSGPFGSGHADTQYF. The full variable domain, completed using reference TRBV9 and TRBJ2-3, is DSGVTQTPKHLITATGQRVTLRCSPRSGDLSVYWYQQSLDQGLQFLIQYYNGEERAKGNILERFSAQQFPDLHSELNLSSLELGDSALYFCASSARSGPFGSGHADTQYFGPGTRLTVL.

This clone was counted a few times. J is TRBJ1-2 and V is TRBV11-2; 8 bases agree with TRBD1. The CDR3 consists of 13 residues. CDR1 is SGHAT and CDR2 is FQNNGV in the germline V gene. V dropped 5 bases and J dropped 5; count of bases not matched to a gene: 4. CDR3 protein: CASSPGTGYGYTF. CDR3 DNA sequence: TGTGCCAGCAGCCCGGGGACAGGTTATGGCTACACCTTC.

This clone has only a few counts. V usage is TRBV7-9 and J usage is TRBJ1-2; D is uncertain. Germline V gives CDR1 SEHNR, CDR2 FQNEAQ (reference sequence). The length of the CDR3 is 13 residues. The V gene lost 1 base and the J gene lost 3 bases, with 6 bases spanning the gap. The CDR3 region is CASSLGGDYGYTF. CDR3 coding DNA: TGTGCCAGCAGCTTAGGCGGGGACTATGGCTACACCTTC. Using reference TRBV7-9 and TRBJ1-2 for the parts outside the CDR3, the full variable domain is DTGVSQNPRHKITKRGQNVTFRCDPISEHNRLYWYRQTLGQGPEFLTYFQNEAQLEKSRLLSDRFSAERPKGSFSTLEIQRTEQGDSAMYLCASSLGGDYGYTFGSGTRLTVV.

V usage is TRBV2 and J usage is TRBJ1-5, with 8 nucleotides matching TRBD1. The germline V gene encodes CDR1 SNHLY and CDR2 FYNNEI. CDR3 length equals 15 residues. Trimming cost V 7 bases and J 4 bases; bases outside gene matches: 9. The DNA for the CDR3 is TGTGCCAGCATCCTTGACAGGGGTGTGAATCAGCCCCAGCATTTT. Protein: CASILDRGVNQPQHF.

The chain employs TRBV5-4 and TRBJ2-3; no clear D gene. This CDR3 is 13 amino acids long. Germline V gene sequence: CDR1 SGHNT, CDR2 YYREEE (reference sequence). V was cut by 1 base and J by 6 bases, with 9 bases left in between. CDR3 protein: CASSLLTQDTQYF. For the CDR3, the DNA is TGTGCCAGCAGCTTGCTCACCCAGGATACGCAGTATTTT.

The gene calls are TRBV5-1 and TRBJ2-3, with 12 positions matching TRBD1. Germline trimming cut 1 base from V and 4 bases from J; bases unmatched to any gene: 13. The germline gives CDR1 SGHRS, CDR2 YFSETQ. The CDR3 length is 19 residues. DNA of the CDR3: TGCGCCAGCAGCTTGTTCGGGACAGGGGGCAACCCCCTCGCAGATACGCAGTATTTT. Its protein is CASSLFGTGGNPLADTQYF.

V usage is TRBV6-5 and J usage is TRBJ1-1, with 9 bases lining up with TRBD1. This CDR3 spans 15 amino acids. V gave up 0 bases and J gave up 4 bases; unmatched junction bases: 3. CDR1 and CDR2 (germline): MNHEY, SVGAGI. The CDR3 protein is CASSYSMDRGTEAFF. The CDR3 DNA reads TGTGCCAGCAGTTACTCAATGGACAGGGGCACTGAAGCTTTCTTT.

V and J are TRBV29-1 and TRBJ2-5, with 8 nucleotides matching TRBD2. Unmatched junction bases numbered 4, after V lost 5 bases and J lost 2 bases. The CDR3 spans 13 residues. Germline V gives CDR1 SQVTM, CDR2 ANQGSEA. CDR3 in DNA: TGCAGCGTTAGCGGGGGCCCTCAAGAGACCCAGTACTTC. Translated, it gives CSVSGGPQETQYF. Looking up the rest from reference TRBV29-1 and TRBJ2-5 gives the full variable domain: SAVISQKPSRDICQRGTSLTIQCQVDSQVTMMFWYRQQPGQSLTLIATANQGSEATYESGFVIDKFPISRPNLTFSTLTVSNMSPEDSSIYLCSVSGGPQETQYFGPGTRLLVL.

V gene TRBV15 combines with J gene TRBJ2-4, with 9 bases lining up with TRBD1. This CDR3 contains 14 residues. J was trimmed by 7 bases and V by 5 bases; bases with no gene match: 6. Germline CDR1 LNHNV, CDR2 YYDKDF (reference sequence). The CDR3, as DNA: TGTGCCACCAGCCGGGGACAGGGTATGAACATTCAGTACTTC. Protein: CATSRGQGMNIQYF.

The CDR3 sequence is CASSPSINRDNEQFF. The CDR3 nucleotides are TGTGCCAGCAGCCCCAGCATCAACAGGGACAATGAGCAGTTCTTC. The chain recombines TRBV6-5 with TRBJ2-1; D might be TRBD1 (6 bases). This CDR3 has 15 amino acids. Trimming shortened V by 6 bases and J by 5 bases, and 17 bases separated the two germline ends. The germline CDR1 and CDR2 sequences are MNHEY and SVGAGI.

The chain is built from TRBV10-3 and TRBJ2-7, with 11 nucleotides matching TRBD2. Germline V gene data show CDR1 as ENHRY and CDR2 as SYGVKD. V was pared by 6 bases and J by 4 bases, with 8 bases of the junction left unmatched. The CDR3 has 15 residues. CDR3 in amino acids: CAIRRLAGGRYEQYF. Here the CDR3 DNA reads TGTGCCATCAGGAGATTAGCGGGAGGGAGGTACGAGCAGTACTTC.